This T cell receptor beta chain originates from a study of T cell repertoires in cytomegalovirus infection. Study context: Based on public TCR beta signatures, there were indications of CMV infection and of a matching HLA type. Broader study findings: Cumulative frequency (of public TCR beta family members) identified carriers of CMV plus the relevant HLA. The response measured ex vivo was dominated by TCR beta clonotypes (HLA-C-restricted and CMV-specific).

This clonotype was observed a few times. Antigen unknown. V was trimmed by 5 bases and J by 1 base, leaving 12 bases between them. The CDR3 loop spans 15 amino acids. Germline V gives CDR1 SGHVS, CDR2 FQNEAQ. TCRdb reprocessed the reads via MiXCR and lists one record per CDR3 protein. The sample shows approximately 70,000 distinct CDR3 sequences, about 4% of them seen only once. Sequencing used PBMCs. The chain is built from TRBV7-8 and TRBJ2-4; D could derive from TRBD1 or TRBD2 (5 bases each). This receptor was obtained from a human donor in good health (CMV status not recorded). Some clones in this sample may be carry-over from other donors' samples. The CDR3 loop is CASSLTGRAKNIQYF. CDR3 nucleotide sequence: TGTGCCAGCAGCCTGACGGGGCGGGCCAAAAACATTCAGTACTTC.